This T cell receptor beta chain was sequenced in a study of blood T cells in healthy people across ages. The CDR3 extends over 15 amino acids. Germline V gives CDR1 SGHRS, CDR2 YFSETQ. V was clipped by 5 bases and J by 2 bases, with 15 bases between them. Alongside a J-beta primer mix, a sample-barcoded 5' primer served in a second PCR lasting 7 to 11 cycles. Each cDNA molecule was tagged by a template-switch adaptor with 12 random nucleotides. Via MiXCR, TCRdb re-called the 5' RACE reads, giving one row per CDR3 protein. Of about 1.6 million distinct CDR3 sequences detected, around 35% appear once; the ten largest clones hold around 11%. Each donor gave roughly 9.8 milliliters of peripheral blood.

This receptor was obtained from a woman aged 25 to 39 in good health. Sample: blood. The V and J genes are TRBV5-1 and TRBJ2-3; D unclear. DNA for the CDR3: TGCGCCAGCAGACACCCCTACAAGGACACAGATACGCAGTATTTT. Translated: CASRHPYKDTDTQYF.